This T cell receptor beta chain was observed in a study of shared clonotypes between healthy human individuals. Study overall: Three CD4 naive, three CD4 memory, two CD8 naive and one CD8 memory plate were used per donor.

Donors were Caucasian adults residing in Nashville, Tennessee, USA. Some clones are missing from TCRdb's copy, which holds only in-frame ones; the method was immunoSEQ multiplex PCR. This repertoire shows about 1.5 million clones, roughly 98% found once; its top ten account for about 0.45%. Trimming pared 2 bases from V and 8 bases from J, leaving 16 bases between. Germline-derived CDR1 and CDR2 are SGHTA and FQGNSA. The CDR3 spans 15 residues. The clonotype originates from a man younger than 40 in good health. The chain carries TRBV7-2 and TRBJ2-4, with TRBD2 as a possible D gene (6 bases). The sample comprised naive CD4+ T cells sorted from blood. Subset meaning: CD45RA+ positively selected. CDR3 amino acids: CASSLLAQRRDIQYF. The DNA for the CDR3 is TGTGCCAGCAGCTTACTAGCGCAGCGAAGGGACATTCAGTACTTC.